The entry below gives a single T cell receptor beta chain sequence along with its context. Its specific antigen is unknown. Nothing much larger sits one base from this clone, and base qualities are not available. The data were obtained in a study of cytomegalovirus exposure and HLA in healthy donors (dated by TCRdb to the late 2010s). In the study overall: An earlier analysis of roughly 610 of the donors reported over 250 Gb of sequence data and 90 million to 120 million unique TCR beta sequences obtained from approximately 180 million T cells. Roughly 300 gigabases of sequencing data and around 80 million unique TCR sequences made up an early release that covered some 640 HLA-typed donors. The genetic ancestry cluster associated with self-reported Caucasian donors included over 65% of the roughly 400 genotyped donors. The study aimed to test whether cataloging public T cell receptors could reveal signatures of past pathogen exposure. The T cell repertoires of 550 to 850 subjects were profiled by immunosequencing and related to cytomegalovirus serostatus. Along with the approximately 650-subject first cohort, a separate validation cohort of 120 different subjects was used. To predict cytomegalovirus infection status, the study combined high-throughput TCR immunosequencing, statistical association of individual TCRs with disease status, and machine learning. A later analysis re-analyzed previously published TCR beta repertoires from about 600 donors and added high-resolution HLA genotyping to study TCR occurrence patterns. In the later analysis, no new phenotypic data were used to find candidate immune exposures; instead, reliance was placed on TCR beta sequences and their occurrence across donors. An earlier analysis of a few hundred of the donors applied high-throughput TCR beta sequencing to assess whether each TCR beta V gene segment acted as functional or pseudogenic. Donor age, sex, ethnicity and CMV serostatus were compiled alongside the repertoire data. In a later genetic analysis, genome-wide SNP genotypes for about three fifths of the roughly 670 donors were used, and that subset was treated as a discovery cohort. All discovery cohort repertoires had been generated on a single sequencing platform. Class I and class II HLA loci were covered by the typing at four-digit resolution. The number of typed donors differed by locus: roughly 620-630 for A, B, C, DRB1 and DQB1; approximately 530 for DQA1; around 580 for DPA1; and approximately 450 for DPB1. Because of strong linkage in the cohort, roughly five DR-DQ haplotypes were treated as single units for association and clustering. Across about 380 genotyped donors of the cohort, an average of about 240,000 unique TCR beta nucleotide sequences per donor were sequenced, and roughly 20% of those sequences were non-productive.

V loses 5 bases at its end and J loses 4 bases; junction bases beyond the gene matches: 9. The CDR3 runs 15 residues from the cysteine to the phenylalanine. Of all the DNA, just the CDR3 is kept, 45 bases in frame from base 1. Via the germline V gene, CDR1 is MNHNS and CDR2 SASEGT. Results the study describes overall, beyond this receptor: The 87-base-pair reads could not distinguish some IMGT-functional V segments, including TRBV6-2 and TRBV6-3, so those segments were excluded. Fewer than 20 rarely observed V segments, including chromosome 9 orphons, were excluded from the earlier analysis of approximately 600 of the donors because counts were too low. Roughly uniform sequencing depth across donors was assumed in presence/absence analyses, although this assumption may not hold. According to a later analysis, most CMV-associated TCR beta chains appeared to be HLA-restricted, and the HLA associations seemed to be driven largely by CMV exposure. In a later genetic analysis, fewer N-insertions in productive TCRs were reported among donors in an Asian-associated ancestry cluster than the roughly 700-donor mean. A later analysis associated 17,000 or so TCR beta sequences with specific HLA alleles at a false discovery rate of 0.05. A group of highly shared sequence variants was considered likely to be a technical artifact of the sequencing pipeline. A later analysis reported that several top co-occurrence clusters appeared linked to parvovirus B19, influenza, CMV and Epstein-Barr virus. It was suggested by the authors that the approach could potentially be generalized to other disease states and immunological phenotypes. An earlier analysis of approximately 590 of the donors showed that most TCR beta V segments appeared in productive rearrangements either about 90% or about 30% of the time, which broadly matched IMGT annotations. Three of the identified cytomegalovirus-associated TCR beta chains were confirmed in vitro to be specific for cytomegalovirus antigens. In a later analysis, HLA-associated TCR beta chains showed more clonal expansion and lower generation probabilities than non-associated chains that were equally common. The study gave a list of 150 to 200 TCR beta chains associated with cytomegalovirus. A further reported finding was that TCR beta sequences accurately predicted the HLA-A and HLA-B alleles for most subjects in the first cohort. For the cohort, immune exposure information was limited to CMV serostatus. Across donors, most TCR sequences were observed very rarely, whereas some public TCRs were present in many individuals. HLA typing was unavailable for some donors at each locus, so association tests used only the typed subset. The classifier was reported to diagnose cytomegalovirus status with high specificity and sensitivity in both the original cohort and the validation cohort. Correlated functional status among segregating V segments might be attributable to linkage disequilibrium, but an unknown experimental factor could not be ruled out. In a later analysis, TCR association rates were found to vary across HLA loci, with the most associated TCRs seen for DRB1 alleles and the fewest for HLA-C alleles. When HLA alleles, especially DR and DQ, strongly co-occurred, attributing TCR associations to individual alleles was difficult. The cohort was sequenced for TCR beta chains only, and without alpha or paired-chain data the features that could be detected were limited. A later genetic analysis associated a missense DCLRE1C variant with V-gene and J-gene trimming of TCR beta chains, and an independent cohort replicated the association.

The cohort comprised some 730 healthy bone marrow donors. At the time of sampling, all cohort members were nominally healthy, though unrecorded immune exposures were likely present. The donor tested CMV seronegative, placing the donor among the 352 seronegative members of the cohort. A peripheral blood sample was collected from each donor, and TCR beta sequencing was performed on peripheral blood mononuclear cells. Genomic DNA extraction from the blood cell samples was performed with the Qiagen DNeasy Blood Extraction Kit. Libraries were made using the immunoSEQ multiplex PCR assay. A mixture of 60 forward primers for TCR Vbeta segments and 13 reverse primers for TCR Jbeta segments was used in the multiplex PCR. The CDR3 region of rearranged TCR beta genes was amplified from genomic DNA by a multiplex PCR assay. The Illumina HiSeq System was used to sequence the amplified TCR beta libraries as 87-base-pair reads. The study's processing was this. A later analysis tallied roughly 76 million unique TCR beta chains across the approximately 670 repertoires, and roughly 11 million of those chains were shared by two or more donors. Raw reads were error-corrected and collapsed into unique sequences by a nearest-neighbor algorithm in which closely related sequences were merged to remove PCR and sequencing errors. CDR3 sequences were aligned to IMGT reference sequences to assign V, D and J gene segments. Each retained sequence needed at least a six-nucleotide match to both a V gene segment and a J gene segment. Rearrangements were classified as productive when the CDR3 lacked stop codons and remained in frame with V and J, and all other rearrangements were classified as non-productive. Following IMGT convention, CDR3 was defined as the stretch from the second conserved V-encoded cysteine up to the conserved J-encoded phenylalanine. The earlier analysis of some 540 of the donors excluded any sequence lacking an unambiguous match to a single V gene segment. An earlier analysis of over 450 of the donors classified V segments as functional when productive rearrangements were above 56.7% and as segregating when the standard deviation between donors was above 5%. A statistical classification framework was built to diagnose cytomegalovirus status from the catalog of TCR beta chain sequences. V and J gene assignment, in a later analysis, came from comparing TCR nucleotide sequences with IMGT/GENE-DB human TR gene sequences. In a later analysis, CDR3 sequences and most-parsimonious VDJ recombination scenarios were assigned using the TCRdist pipeline. In a later analysis, each TCR beta chain was defined by its CDR3 amino acid sequence together with its V-gene family, and reads without a unique V-gene family were excluded. A later analysis removed 500 to 650 highly shared, low-generation-probability nucleotide sequences to deal with suspected cross-contamination and a sequencing artifact. A later analysis calculated a clonal expansion index for each public chain from normalized within-repertoire ranks of inferred template counts. Generation probabilities in a later analysis came from a VDJ recombination model fitted to out-of-frame rearrangements, and those results were checked against IGoR. A later analysis scored TCR-TCR, TCR-HLA and TCR-CMV co-occurrence with hypergeometric tests, applying a repertoire-size bias correction to TCR pairs. A later analysis estimated false discovery rates by permuting HLA or CMV assignments 20 times. In a later analysis, co-occurring TCRs were grouped with DBSCAN, and TCRdist sequence similarity was added when clustering was performed within HLA-allele-positive subsets. Repertoires with fewer than 30,000 or more than 120,000 public chains, plus five repertoires with anomalous nucleotide sharing, were excluded from co-occurrence clustering. TCRdb provides this immuneACCESS table in a form limited to in-frame rearrangements. Some clones are lacking; in checked studies, under half of them reflect an unresolved V gene, and why the rest are absent is not known. That table is the source of V, J and clone size, and D and trimming were worked out from the DNA. This sample has 150,000 to 200,000 clones in its table, and around 78% of those were observed once. Of the sample, less than 1.2% is held by the ten largest clones.

This clonotype was sampled from a woman between 40 and 55 years old in good health and CMV-seronegative. Sequenced: PBMCs. The rearranged chain carries TRBV6-1 and TRBJ1-2; 8 bases in between match TRBD1. The DNA sequence is given as TGTGCCAGCAGTACCCGGACAGGGAACTTCTATGGCTACACCTTC. Translation gives CASSTRTGNFYGYTF.